This record concerns one T cell receptor (beta chain) sequence. The data derive from a study of blood T cell repertoires in COVID-19. The table came from immunoSEQ multiplex PCR; TCRdb's copy has only in-frame clones and leaves some out. This sample yields roughly 150,000 clones, of which about four fifths are seen a single time; 1.5% to 2% belongs to the top ten. Germline lookup yields CDR1 MNHEY and CDR2 SMNVEV (reference sequence). V was pared by 5 bases and J by 0 bases, with 11 bases between. The length of the CDR3 is 15 residues. The receptor's source is a woman under 30 who had been exposed to COVID-19. The sequenced sample was PBMCs or T cells enriched from blood (not recorded which). This chain links TRBV27 with TRBJ1-5, with a tentative D call TRBD1 (5 bases). The CDR3 nucleotides read TGTGCCAGCAGTCCCGGGACTTATAGCAATCAGCCCCAGCATTTT. It translates to CASSPGTYSNQPQHF.